A single sample gave rise to the 13 T cell receptor beta chains below, sequenced in a study of cytomegalovirus exposure and HLA in healthy donors. PCR primers comprised 60 Vbeta and 13 Jbeta primers. Data came from immunoSEQ multiplex PCR; TCRdb stores just in-frame clones and leaves some out. In total, the table holds just over 50,000 clones. The sample was PBMCs. These receptors all come from a woman aged 55-70 years in good health and CMV-seropositive.

The rearrangement links TRBV27 to TRBJ1-5, with a weak D call TRBD1 (6 bases). Germline V gene lookup returns CDR1 MNHEY and CDR2 SMNVEV (reference sequence). V was cut by 5 bases and J by 6 bases, with 14 bases left in between. This CDR3 is built from 14 residues. CDR3: CASSEHRVGQPQHF. The CDR3 nucleotides are TGTGCCAGCAGTGAACACAGGGTAGGTCAGCCCCAGCATTTT.

V gene TRBV5-1 combines with J gene TRBJ2-1; D is possibly TRBD2 (6 bases). With 0 bases removed from V and 0 bases from J, the gap between germline ends came to 10 bases. This CDR3 has 16 residues. The germline V gene encodes CDR1 SGHRS and CDR2 YFSETQ. CDR3 coding DNA: TGCGCCAGCAGCTTGGGTGGGGGGAGCTCCTACAATGAGCAGTTCTTC. Translating gives CASSLGGGSSYNEQFF.

The CDR3 loop reads CAIADRSQINTEAFF. The CDR3 DNA sequence: TGTGCCATCGCCGACAGATCTCAGATTAACACTGAAGCTTTCTTT. The chain couples TRBV10-3 to TRBJ1-1, with D possibly matching TRBD1 (5 bases). This CDR3 contains 15 residues. Germline V CDR1 and CDR2: ENHRY, SYGVKD. Trimming took 8 bases from V and 2 from J, leaving 18 bases between them.

This sequence joins TRBV29-1 and TRBJ2-1; D is uncertain. Germline CDR1 and CDR2: SQVTM and ANQGSEA. Trimming pared 4 bases from V and 5 bases from J, leaving 6 bases between. The CDR3 sequence is 11 residues long. The CDR3 coding sequence is TGCAGCGTTGTGGGCAACAATGAGCAGTTCTTC. Its protein is CSVVGNNEQFF.

The chain is built from TRBV20-1 and TRBJ1-1; the D is unclear. Per germline, CDR1 DFQATT and CDR2 SNEGSKA (reference sequence). Trimming shortened V by 7 bases and J by 0 bases, and 6 bases separated the two germline ends. This CDR3 comprises 11 residues. This CDR3 reads CSDELNTEAFF. CDR3 sequence (DNA): TGCAGTGACGAGTTGAACACTGAAGCTTTCTTT.

The chain couples TRBV27 to TRBJ2-7; D is possibly TRBD1 (6 bases). The CDR3 covers 13 residues. Germline CDR1 MNHEY, CDR2 SMNVEV (reference sequence). With 6 bases removed from V and 3 bases from J, the gap between germline ends came to 12 bases. The CDR3 coding sequence is TGTGCCAGCAGCAGAACAGGGATCTACGAGCAGTACTTC. This translates into CASSRTGIYEQYF.

The J gene is TRBJ1-1, the V gene TRBV5-4, with a weak D call TRBD1 (5 bases). Trimming took 3 bases from V and 6 from J, leaving 9 bases between them. The CDR3 runs to 12 residues. Germline V gene data show CDR1 as SGHNT and CDR2 as YYREEE (reference sequence). CDR3 nucleotide sequence: TGTGCCAGCAGCTCCGGGGGGGCTGAAGCTTTCTTT. Protein: CASSSGGAEAFF. Based on the CDR3 plus reference TRBV5-4 and TRBJ1-1, the full variable domain is ETGVTQSPTHLIKTRGQQVTLRCSSQSGHNTVSWYQQALGQGPQFIFQYYREEENGRGNFPPRFSGLQFPNYSSELNVNALELDDSALYLCASSSGGAEAFFGQGTRLTVV.

CDR3 loop: CASSPRQGGNQPQHF. The CDR3 DNA reads TGTGCCAGCTCACCACGACAGGGGGGCAATCAGCCCCAGCATTTT. The V and J genes are TRBV18 and TRBJ1-5, with TRBD1 identical over 9 bases. This CDR3 spans 15 amino acids. V shed 1 base, J shed 2 bases, and the junction held 0 bases outside the gene matches. The germline gives CDR1 KGHSH, CDR2 LQKENI.

The CDR3 region has the DNA TGTGCCAGCAGCCCCCTCAGCGGGGGGATCTACAATGAGCAGTTCTTC. Encoded protein: CASSPLSGGIYNEQFF. The chain joins TRBV28 to TRBJ2-1, with 9 bases matching TRBD2. Germline V gives CDR1 MDHEN, CDR2 SYDVKM. V trimming: 6 bases; J trimming: 3 bases; junction bases outside the gene matches: 9. The CDR3 covers 16 residues.

This sequence joins TRBV4-1 and TRBJ1-2; D possibly corresponds to TRBD1 (6 bases). The CDR3 is 17 residues long. Germline loops: CDR1 MGHRA, CDR2 YSYEKL. V lost 4 bases, J lost 1 base, and 19 bases lay in between. CDR3 region: CASSRNLGGQVNYGYTF. CDR3 coding DNA: TGCGCCAGCAGCCGCAACCTTGGGGGCCAGGTTAACTATGGCTACACCTTC.

The chain recombines TRBV15 with TRBJ2-7; 7 bases align to TRBD2. Germline V gives CDR1 LNHNV, CDR2 YYDKDF (reference sequence). With 6 bases clipped from V and 0 bases from J, the junction kept 11 bases outside the gene matches. This CDR3 has 16 residues. The CDR3 DNA is TGTGCCACCAGTCAATCGTGGGGGGGGAGCTCCTACGAGCAGTACTTC. Protein: CATSQSWGGSSYEQYF.

In DNA form, the CDR3 reads TGTGCCAGCAGTTCCTACGAGGGTGGCTATGGCTACACCTTC. It specifies CASSSYEGGYGYTF. The rearrangement joins TRBV6-1 to TRBJ1-2; D remains unclear. Germline CDR1 is MNHNS and CDR2 is SASEGT. The CDR3 totals 14 residues. Trimming left V 5 bases short and J 4 bases short, with 14 bases between.

The chain uses TRBV6-5 and TRBJ2-1, with a tentative D call TRBD2 (6 bases). V gave up 6 bases and J gave up 0 bases, with 12 bases separating them. CDR3 size: 15 residues. The germline gives CDR1 MNHEY, CDR2 SVGAGI. The CDR3 nucleotides are TGTGCCAGCAGGGGTAGCGGAAGCTCCTACAATGAGCAGTTCTTC. Its translation: CASRGSGSSYNEQFF.